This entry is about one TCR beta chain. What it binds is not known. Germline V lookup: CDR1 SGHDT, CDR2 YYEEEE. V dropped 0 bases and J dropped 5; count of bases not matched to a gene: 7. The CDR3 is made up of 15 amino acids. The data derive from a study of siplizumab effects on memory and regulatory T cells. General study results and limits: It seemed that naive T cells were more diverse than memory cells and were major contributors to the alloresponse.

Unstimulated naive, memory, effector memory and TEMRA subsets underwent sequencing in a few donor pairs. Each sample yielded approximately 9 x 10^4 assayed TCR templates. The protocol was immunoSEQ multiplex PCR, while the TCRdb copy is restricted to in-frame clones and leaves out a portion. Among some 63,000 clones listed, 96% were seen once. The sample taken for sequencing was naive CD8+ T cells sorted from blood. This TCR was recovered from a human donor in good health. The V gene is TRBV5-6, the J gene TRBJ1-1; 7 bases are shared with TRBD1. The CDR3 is CASSLGTGLLTEAFF. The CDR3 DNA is TGTGCCAGCAGCTTGGGGACAGGTTTGTTGACTGAAGCTTTCTTT.